One and the same sample provided the 8 T cell receptor beta chains below, sequenced in a study. Using its own MiXCR run on the RT-PCR reads, TCRdb lists one record per CDR3 protein. The sample lists fewer than 800,000 distinct CDR3 sequences; approximately 15% were seen once. The specimen sequenced was memory CD4+ T cells from blood. The receptors here all came from a female donor in good health, serving as a healthy control.

The table lists this clonotype with a count of one. The chain couples TRBV6-2 or TRBV6-3 to TRBJ2-3, with D possibly being TRBD2 (6 bases). Germline CDR1 and CDR2: MNHEY and SVGEGT. This CDR3 region has 16 residues. Trimming took off 0 bases at V and 2 bases at J, with 12 bases between the two ends. The CDR3 coding sequence is TGTGCCAGCAGTTACTCCGTCGCGGGAAACACAGATACGCAGTATTTT. Amino acids: CASSYSVAGNTDTQYF.

A few counts support this clonotype. The chain uses TRBV28 and TRBJ2-7; 10 nucleotides align to TRBD1. The CDR3 contains 13 residues. CDR1 MDHEN and CDR2 SYDVKM come from the germline V gene. J lost 8 bases, V lost 5 bases, and 6 bases had no gene match. CDR3 in DNA: TGTGCCAGCAGTCCCGGGACAGGGGTCAAGCAGTACTTC. This translates into CASSPGTGVKQYF.

This clonotype has ten or more counts. The rearrangement uses TRBV29-1 and TRBJ2-2; 8 bases map to TRBD1. Germline CDR1 reads SQVTM; CDR2 reads ANQGSEA. This CDR3 is built from 15 residues. V was clipped by 6 bases and J by 3 bases; unmatched bases: 9. The CDR3: CSVASRGLDTGELFF. The CDR3 coding sequence is TGCAGCGTAGCATCCAGGGGGCTCGACACCGGGGAGCTGTTTTTT.

The chain employs TRBV2 and TRBJ2-7, with D tentatively TRBD1 or TRBD2 (6 bases each). CDR1 SNHLY and CDR2 FYNNEI come from the germline V gene. The V gene lost 7 bases and the J gene lost 2 bases, with 15 bases spanning the gap. The CDR3 has 14 residues. The CDR3 nucleotides are TGTGCCAGCATCGTCGGGGGCGGAACCTACGAGCAGTACTTC. Its protein product is CASIVGGGTYEQYF.

This clonotype was counted a few times. This sequence joins TRBV11-2 and TRBJ1-4; no clear D. Trimming left V 2 bases short and J 7 bases short, with 5 bases between. Germline CDR1 is SGHAT and CDR2 is FQNNGV. This CDR3 has 12 residues. The CDR3 here is CASSLTVEKLFF. In nucleotides, the CDR3 is TGTGCCAGCAGCTTAACAGTTGAAAAACTGTTTTTT.

This clonotype has at least ten counts. The genes are TRBV20-1 and TRBJ1-1; D not resolved. CDR1 is DFQATT and CDR2 is SNEGSKA in the germline V gene (reference sequence). The CDR3 runs 12 residues. V was cut by 2 bases and J by 6 bases, with 10 bases left in between. The CDR3 here is CSARRTIAEAFF. The CDR3 bases are TGCAGTGCTAGAAGGACGATAGCTGAAGCTTTCTTT.

The table lists this clonotype with many counts. The CDR3 nucleotides are TGTGCCAGCAGCCTACCCAGCGGAGAGCAGTTCTTC. This codes for CASSLPSGEQFF. The chain is built from TRBV7-3 and TRBJ2-1, with D tentatively TRBD2 (5 bases). Deletions cut 5 bases from V and 10 bases from J, with 12 bases between. This CDR3 is 12 amino acids long. Per the germline V gene, CDR1 is SGHTA and CDR2 is FQGTGA.

The rearrangement uses TRBV19 and TRBJ1-2; the D is unclear. Trimming left V 3 bases short and J 4 bases short, with 9 bases between. The germline V gene encodes CDR1 LNHDA and CDR2 SQIVND (reference sequence). CDR3 length: 13 residues. The CDR3 DNA is TGTGCCAGTAGTATGGGAAGGCTCTATGGCTACACCTTC. Its translation is CASSMGRLYGYTF.